Listed here are 12 T cell receptor beta chains from one sample, sequenced in a study of T cell repertoires in aging, cancer and after chemotherapy. Multiplex touch-down PCR with TRB-A/B primers amplified rearranged V-D-J TRB sequences. TCRdb recomputed calls from the multiplex PCR reads with MiXCR, one row per CDR3 protein. There are fewer than 9,500 distinct CDR3 sequences in the sample; roughly half occur only once, and roughly 4% lies in the top ten. The template was genomic DNA from peripheral blood, not RNA. Sequenced: blood. The receptors were gathered from a human donor with a solid tumor.

This chain joins TRBV6-5 and TRBJ1-6; D is uncertain. The CDR3 sequence is 15 residues long. From germline, CDR1 is MNHEY and CDR2 SVGAGI. Trimming pared 5 bases from V and 0 bases from J, leaving 8 bases between. In DNA, the CDR3 is TGTGCCAGCAGTAAGGGTGGCTCCTATAATTCACCCCTCCACTTT. Translating it yields CASSKGGSYNSPLHF.

The rearrangement joins TRBV6-5 to TRBJ1-1; D unresolved. The ends were cut back, 4 bases at V and 6 bases at J, with 15 bases in the middle. Germline V gene lookup returns CDR1 MNHEY and CDR2 SVGAGI. The CDR3 runs to 14 residues. CDR3 sequence reads: CASSSSGINSEAFF. The CDR3 nucleotides are TGTGCCAGCAGTTCTTCCGGGATAAACTCTGAAGCTTTCTTT.

This chain links TRBV7-6 with TRBJ2-2, with D uncertain. V was trimmed by 4 bases and J by 9 bases, leaving 9 bases between them. CDR3 size: 12 residues. The germline CDR1 and CDR2 sequences are SGHVS and FNYEAQ. The CDR3 nucleotides read TGTGCCAGCAGCTCCTATAGTAGGGAGCTGTTTTTT. Translation: CASSSYSRELFF.

The CDR3: CASSSPYEQYF. CDR3 sequence (DNA): TGTGCCAGCAGTTCTCCCTACGAGCAGTACTTC. The chain recombines TRBV27 with TRBJ2-7, with D unresolved. There are 11 residues in the CDR3. V was shortened by 4 bases and J by 2 bases, with 3 bases between the two germline ends. Germline-derived CDR1 and CDR2 are MNHEY and SMNVEV (reference sequence).

J is TRBJ1-2 and V is TRBV6-5; 11 bases are shared with TRBD1. J was trimmed by 8 bases and V by 6 bases; bases with no gene match: 8. CDR1 MNHEY and CDR2 SVGAGI come from the germline V gene. This CDR3 comprises 14 residues. The CDR3, as DNA: TGTGCCAGCAGGCGGGACAGGGGGGTAGGAGGCTACACCTTC. As protein: CASRRDRGVGGYTF.

This clonotype was recorded once. This chain uses TRBV6-1 with TRBJ2-2; 7 bases map to TRBD2. This CDR3 comprises 15 residues. V dropped 4 bases and J dropped 5; count of bases not matched to a gene: 7. Germline V CDR1 and CDR2: MNHNS, SASEGT. CDR3 DNA sequence: TGTGCCAGCAGTGTGGCGGGAGAGACGACCGGGGAGCTGTTTTTT. It translates to CASSVAGETTGELFF.

V gene TRBV30 combines with J gene TRBJ2-3; 9 nucleotides align to TRBD2. The germline V gene has CDR1 GTSNPN and CDR2 SVGIG (reference sequence). This CDR3 has 13 residues. The ends lost 2 bases at V and 7 bases at J; junction bases unmatched: 4. The CDR3 protein is CAWSNSGSYTQYF. CDR3 nucleotide sequence: TGTGCCTGGAGTAATAGCGGGAGTTATACGCAGTATTTT.

This clonotype was observed a few times. The chain is built from TRBV10-1 and TRBJ1-2; possible D gene TRBD1, 6 bases. The length of the CDR3 is 11 residues. Germline-derived CDR1 and CDR2 are WNHNN and SYGVQD (reference sequence). Between the trimmed V and J ends, which lost 10 bases and 8 bases, there was a span of 14 bases. The CDR3 spells CATRERGGYTF. In nucleotides, the CDR3 is TGCGCCACCCGTGAGAGGGGGGGCTACACCTTC.

V and J are TRBV13 and TRBJ1-1; D is uncertain. The CDR3 is 16 amino acids. V was clipped by 0 bases and J by 0 bases, with 11 bases between them. Germline CDR1 is PRHDT and CDR2 is FYEKMQ (reference sequence). CDR3 sequence: CASSLGYTGLNTEAFF. The CDR3 region has the DNA TGTGCCAGCAGCTTAGGCTATACCGGATTGAACACTGAAGCTTTCTTT.

The genes are TRBV7-2 and TRBJ1-1; no definite D call. The CDR3 is 16 residues long. V dropped 1 base and J dropped 3 bases, with 15 bases sitting between them. The germline gives CDR1 SGHTA, CDR2 FQGNSA. CDR3 coding DNA: TGTGCCAGCAGCTTAGTTGTTTCTTTTGGGCACACTGAAGCTTTCTTT. This sequence encodes CASSLVVSFGHTEAFF.

The chain carries TRBV20-1 and TRBJ2-7; TRBD2 might be the D (7 bases). The CDR3 covers 14 residues. Trimming took 6 bases from V and 2 from J, leaving 17 bases between them. Germline CDR1 and CDR2: DFQATT and SNEGSKA (reference sequence). CDR3 sequence (DNA): TGCAGTGCAAGGAGGGGGGGCTCTGCCTACGAGCAGTACTTC. It translates to CSARRGGSAYEQYF.

This clonotype came up a few times. V gene TRBV7-2 combines with J gene TRBJ2-7; D remains unclear. V shed 3 bases and J shed 2 bases, with 8 bases lying between them. CDR1 and CDR2 (germline): SGHTA, FQGNSA. CDR3 length: 13 residues. The CDR3 sequence is CASSLIVAYEQYF. The CDR3 nucleotides read TGTGCCAGCAGCTTGATAGTGGCCTACGAGCAGTACTTC.